The 22 T cell receptor beta chains in this list originate from one sample, sequenced in a study of monozygotic twins with inflammatory bowel disease. TCRdb re-called the 5' RACE reads and catalogs CDR3 proteins one per entry, DNA excluded. In all, the sample yields 420,000 or so distinct CDR3 sequences. Sequencing was done on a sample of blood. These receptors originate from a human donor with ulcerative colitis or Crohn's disease, or a healthy co-twin of an affected twin (not recorded which).

This chain uses TRBV6-1 with TRBJ1-1. The CDR3 length is 12 residues. Germline V CDR1 and CDR2: MNHNS, SASEGT. The CDR3 sequence: CASSESRFEAFF.

V usage is TRBV12-2 and J usage is TRBJ2-4; TCRdb indicates TRBD1, and absent DNA this call remains unverified. TRBV12-2 has pseudogene status. The CDR3 is 15 amino acids. The CDR3 sequence: CASRFGRREEGIQYF.

The V and J genes are TRBV30 and TRBJ1-1. Looked up from germline, CDR1 is GTSNPN and CDR2 is SVGIG (reference sequence). There are 12 residues in the CDR3. CDR3 region: CAWWKWNTEAFF.

The chain carries TRBV4-1 and TRBJ2-3; as DNA is missing, the TRBD2 call by TCRdb cannot be tested. This CDR3 spans 19 amino acids. The V gene's germline CDR1 is MGHRA and CDR2 YSYEKL. CDR3 region: CASSQFLAGGLSRTDTQYF.

The V and J genes are TRBV20-1 and TRBJ1-2; as DNA is missing, the TRBD1 call by TCRdb cannot be tested. Germline-derived CDR1 and CDR2 are DFQATT and SNEGSKA (reference sequence). The CDR3 is 12 amino acids. The CDR3 region is CSAATGGRGYTF.

The CDR3 loop reads CAISYSGQTDTQYF. The chain links TRBV10-3 to TRBJ2-3; the D gene TCRdb calls, TRBD1, cannot be checked with no DNA. CDR3 size: 14 residues. Germline V CDR1 and CDR2: ENHRY, SYGVKD.

The V gene is TRBV12-3 or TRBV12-4, the J gene TRBJ2-5; TCRdb's D call of TRBD2 is untestable without DNA. The CDR3 sequence is 13 residues long. CDR3: CASSFSLPETQYF.

The V and J genes are TRBV3-1 and TRBJ1-5. Germline CDR1 reads LGHDT; CDR2 reads YNNKEL (reference sequence). There are 14 residues in the CDR3. CDR3: CASSPYTGYQPQHF.

The V call is TRBV24-1, the J call TRBJ2-1; TCRdb selects TRBD1, and the lack of DNA leaves this call unchecked. Per the germline V gene, CDR1 is KGHDR and CDR2 is SFDVKD. The CDR3 spans 16 residues. The CDR3 reads CATGKGISDSYNEQFF.

V usage is TRBV20-1 and J usage is TRBJ2-3; absent DNA, TCRdb's TRBD2 call cannot be checked. This CDR3 has 15 amino acids. The germline V gene has CDR1 DFQATT and CDR2 SNEGSKA (reference sequence). CDR3 region: CSASSLAGDLNTQYF.

This chain uses TRBV10-2 with TRBJ2-4; the D call of TRBD2 rests on TCRdb alone, since no DNA is present to check it. CDR1 WSHSY and CDR2 SAAADI come from the germline V gene. This CDR3 region has 13 residues. The CDR3 here is CASSEKGGNIQYF.

This rearrangement joins TRBV29-1 to TRBJ1-2; TCRdb names TRBD1, which stays unverified in the absence of DNA. Germline V gene sequence: CDR1 SQVTM, CDR2 ANQGSEA. There are 13 residues in the CDR3. CDR3 protein: CSVEVSGNYGYTF.

The CDR3 is CASSQGHKTEAFF. J is TRBJ1-1 and V is TRBV3-1. Germline-derived CDR1 and CDR2 are LGHDT and YNNKEL (reference sequence). This CDR3 has 13 amino acids.

This chain uses TRBV7-8 with TRBJ2-7; TCRdb lists TRBD1, though no DNA is available to test this call. Germline V gene sequence: CDR1 SGHVS, CDR2 FQNEAQ. The CDR3 totals 16 residues. The CDR3 is CASSLPGTANSYEQYF.

V is TRBV19 and J is TRBJ2-1; TCRdb calls TRBD2, which cannot be checked without DNA. The CDR3 contains 14 residues. From germline, CDR1 is LNHDA and CDR2 SQIVND (reference sequence). The CDR3 sequence is CASGFARTYNEQFF.

The rearrangement uses TRBV5-1 and TRBJ1-6. The V gene's germline CDR1 is SGHRS and CDR2 YFSETQ. CDR3 length: 13 amino acids. CDR3 region: CASSFTAISPLHF.

The rearrangement joins TRBV28 to TRBJ2-1. The V gene's germline CDR1 is MDHEN and CDR2 SYDVKM. This CDR3 contains 11 residues. The chain's CDR3 is CASSLLSEQFF.

This rearrangement joins TRBV5-1 to TRBJ2-7; without DNA, the TCRdb call of TRBD1 cannot be checked. CDR1 and CDR2 from the germline V gene are SGHRS and YFSETQ. CDR3 length: 16 residues. CDR3 residues: CASSGGQGGNSYEQYF.

The rearrangement joins TRBV7-2 to TRBJ2-7; without DNA, the TCRdb call of TRBD1 cannot be checked. The CDR3 is made up of 15 amino acids. Germline CDR1 is SGHTA and CDR2 is FQGNSA. The CDR3 here is CASSSSLQGSYEQYF.

The V and J genes are TRBV6-5 and TRBJ1-1; TCRdb returns TRBD1, unconfirmable since there is no DNA. The CDR3 has 14 residues. Germline V gene lookup returns CDR1 MNHEY and CDR2 SVGAGI. CDR3 loop: CASSYSQGNTEAFF.

V is TRBV4-2 and J is TRBJ2-1. CDR1 LGHNA and CDR2 YNFKEQ come from the germline V gene. The CDR3 loop spans 16 amino acids. CDR3 region: CASSQGWQSSYNEQFF.

The gene calls are TRBV7-7 and TRBJ2-5; the D gene TCRdb calls, TRBD1, cannot be checked with no DNA. The CDR3 spans 18 residues. CDR1 and CDR2 from the germline V gene are SSHAT and FNYEAQ (reference sequence). The CDR3: CASSLGVRGQPFQETQYF. The entire variable domain, with the rest obtained from reference TRBV7-7 and TRBJ2-5, is as follows: GAGVSQSPRYKVTKRGQDVTLRCDPISSHATLYWYQQALGQGPEFLTYFNYEAQPDKSGLPSDRFSAERPEGSISTLTIQRTEQRDSAMYRCASSLGVRGQPFQETQYFGPGTRLLVL.